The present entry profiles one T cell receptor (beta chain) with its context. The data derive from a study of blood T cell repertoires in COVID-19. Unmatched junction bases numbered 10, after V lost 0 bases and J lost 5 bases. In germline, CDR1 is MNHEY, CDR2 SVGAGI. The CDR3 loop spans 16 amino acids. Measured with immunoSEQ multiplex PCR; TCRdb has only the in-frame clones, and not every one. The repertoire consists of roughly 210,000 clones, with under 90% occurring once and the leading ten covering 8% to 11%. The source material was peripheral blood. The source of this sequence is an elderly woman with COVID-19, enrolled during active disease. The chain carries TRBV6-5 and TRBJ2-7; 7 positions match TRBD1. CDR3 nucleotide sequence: TGTGCCAGCAGTTACTCCCTGGGCCAGGGGGTCCACGAGCAGTACTTC. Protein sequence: CASSYSLGQGVHEQYF.